This T cell receptor beta chain was identified in a study of blood T cell repertoires in COVID-19. Some clones are missing from TCRdb's copy, which holds only in-frame ones; the method was immunoSEQ multiplex PCR. The sample contains hundreds of thousands of clones, more than 70% of which appear only once. This TCR derives from a woman in her forties with acute COVID-19. Sequencing was performed on PBMCs or T cells enriched from blood (not recorded which).

The CDR3 spells CAWSEGTSGRVNEQFF. The CDR3 nucleotides are TGTGCCTGGAGTGAAGGGACTAGCGGGAGGGTCAATGAGCAGTTCTTC. V is TRBV30 and J is TRBJ2-1; 16 bases match TRBD2. The CDR3 is made up of 16 amino acids. Germline V CDR1 and CDR2: GTSNPN, SVGIG (reference sequence). Trimming took 1 base from V and 6 from J; bases not matched to a gene: 3.